A single sample gave rise to the 9 T cell receptor beta chains below, sequenced in a study of T-cell reconstitution after alpha-beta-depleted transplantation in children. TCRbeta library construction was performed incorporating unique molecular identifiers. TCRdb called the PCR reads again in MiXCR, with one record for every CDR3 protein. The table lists around 450,000 distinct CDR3 sequences, 43% of them singletons. Here the sequenced sample was PBMCs, taken before TCRalphabeta/CD19-depleted stem cell transplant. Receptors were obtained from a girl under 10 years old with aplastic anemia, due to receive a stem cell transplant.

A few counts support this clonotype. The chain has TRBV12-3 or TRBV12-4 and TRBJ1-5; D may be TRBD1 (5 bases). V was pared by 5 bases and J by 4 bases, with 21 bases between. CDR3 size: 17 residues. DNA of the CDR3: TGTGCCAGCAGTCTCTGGGCGCGACAGATTAAGAATCAGCCCCAGCATTTT. It specifies CASSLWARQIKNQPQHF.

Ten or more counts support this clonotype. This rearrangement joins TRBV27 to TRBJ2-7; D is perhaps TRBD1 or TRBD2 (6 bases each). This CDR3 contains 13 residues. The germline CDR1 and CDR2 sequences are MNHEY and SMNVEV (reference sequence). Between the trimmed V and J ends, which lost 5 bases and 6 bases, there was a span of 14 bases. For the CDR3, the DNA is TGTGCCAGCAGTCCATACAGGGACTCCGAGCAGTACTTC. Amino acid sequence: CASSPYRDSEQYF.

A few counts support this clonotype. This sequence joins TRBV7-8 and TRBJ2-7, with 7 nucleotides matching TRBD2. The CDR3 sequence is 16 residues long. V was clipped by 2 bases and J by 8 bases; unmatched bases: 15. Per germline, CDR1 SGHVS and CDR2 FQNEAQ. DNA of the CDR3: TGTGCCAGCAGCTTAATGGGGGGGGGGACCGCCCCCAAGCAGTACTTC. Protein sequence: CASSLMGGGTAPKQYF.

This sequence joins TRBV20-1 and TRBJ2-6; maybe TRBD1 (5 bases). In germline, CDR1 is DFQATT, CDR2 SNEGSKA (reference sequence). V shed 3 bases and J shed 4 bases, with 10 bases lying between them. The CDR3 sequence is 14 residues long. CDR3 region: CSASPTAGANVLTF. For the CDR3, the DNA is TGCAGTGCTAGCCCGACAGCGGGGGCCAACGTCCTGACTTTC.

V is TRBV6-5 and J is TRBJ1-2; 7 bases agree with TRBD1. Germline V lookup: CDR1 MNHEY, CDR2 SVGAGI. V trimming: 4 bases; J trimming: 8 bases; junction bases outside the gene matches: 7. CDR3 length equals 13 residues. This CDR3 reads CASSWRQGYGYTF. In DNA form, the CDR3 reads TGTGCCAGCAGTTGGAGACAGGGATACGGCTACACCTTC.

The gene calls are TRBV12-3 or TRBV12-4 and TRBJ2-7; 7 bases fit TRBD1. The V and J ends lost 4 bases and 0 bases, in that order; junction bases with no gene match: 3. This CDR3 is built from 14 residues. The DNA for the CDR3 is TGTGCCAGCAGTTGGACAGGTGTCTCCTACGAGCAGTACTTC. Protein product: CASSWTGVSYEQYF.

This chain connects TRBV28 to TRBJ2-4; 8 nucleotides align to TRBD1. V lost 6 bases to trimming and J lost 9 bases; unmatched junction nucleotides: 7. In germline, CDR1 is MDHEN, CDR2 SYDVKM. The CDR3 covers 13 residues. CDR3 in amino acids: CASRVDRVAIQYF. In DNA form, the CDR3 reads TGTGCCAGCAGGGTGGACAGGGTGGCCATTCAGTACTTC.

There are a few counts of this clonotype. V usage is TRBV11-3 and J usage is TRBJ2-2; a weak D match, TRBD2 (6 bases). Germline CDR1 SGHNT, CDR2 YENEEA. This CDR3 contains 15 residues. Trimming took off 2 bases at V and 5 bases at J, with 12 bases between the two ends. The CDR3 here is CASSLHGRETGELFF. The DNA of the CDR3 is TGTGCCAGCAGCTTACACGGGAGAGAGACCGGGGAGCTGTTTTTT.

This clonotype was counted once. The chain combines TRBV28 with TRBJ2-2; 9 bases are shared with TRBD1. The CDR3 spans 15 residues. CDR1 is MDHEN and CDR2 is SYDVKM in the germline V gene. Trimming cost V 6 bases and J 2 bases; bases outside gene matches: 4. CDR3 amino acids: CASSWDRANTGELFF. The CDR3 coding sequence is TGTGCCAGCAGCTGGGACAGGGCTAACACCGGGGAGCTGTTTTTT.